These 30 T cell receptor beta chains originate from one sample sequenced in a study of cytomegalovirus exposure and HLA in healthy donors. PCR primers comprised 60 Vbeta and 13 Jbeta primers. Assay used: immunoSEQ multiplex PCR; TCRdb lists only in-frame clones, some missing. The sample yields approximately 160,000 clones, roughly 79% seen once. Sequenced material: PBMCs. These receptors originate from a male donor in good health and CMV-seronegative.

Concerning this clone: One end of the junction fails to match germline, which may point to a read error. This rearrangement joins TRBV7-9 to TRBJ2-7; tentatively, D is TRBD2 (5 bases). The V gene's germline CDR1 is SEHNR and CDR2 FQNEAQ (reference sequence). The CDR3 contains 10 residues. For the CDR3, the DNA is TGTTCCAGCGGAGCCTACGAGCAGTACTTC. Translation: CSSGAYEQYF.

The chain carries TRBV27 and TRBJ1-2, with 8 bases aligning to TRBD1. Germline V gene data show CDR1 as MNHEY and CDR2 as SMNVEV (reference sequence). CDR3 length: 14 amino acids. V lost 4 bases, J lost 8 bases, and 9 bases stayed unmatched. The CDR3 DNA reads TGTGCCAGCAGTTCCACGGACAGGGTAGGCGGCTACACCTTC. It translates to CASSSTDRVGGYTF.

The chain links TRBV18 to TRBJ2-5; D uncertain. Looked up from germline, CDR1 is KGHSH and CDR2 is LQKENI. The ends were cut back, 4 bases at V and 2 bases at J, with 11 bases in the middle. The CDR3 length is 14 residues. In DNA form, the CDR3 reads TGTGCCAGCTCACTAAGTCTAATTCAAGAGACCCAGTACTTC. It yields the protein CASSLSLIQETQYF.

This chain connects TRBV28 to TRBJ2-7; a weak D match, TRBD2 (5 bases). Trimming pared 3 bases from V and 3 bases from J, leaving 9 bases between. This CDR3 contains 13 residues. Per germline, CDR1 MDHEN and CDR2 SYDVKM. Written as DNA, the CDR3 is TGTGCCAGCAGTTTTAGCGTCAGCTACGAGCAGTACTTC. Its translation: CASSFSVSYEQYF. Full variable domain (outside the CDR3, taken from reference TRBV28 and TRBJ2-7): DVKVTQSSRYLVKRTGEKVFLECVQDMDHENMFWYRQDPGLGLRLIYFSYDVKMKEKGDIPEGYSVSREKKERFSLILESASTNQTSMYLCASSFSVSYEQYFGPGTRLTVT.

This chain joins TRBV6-1 and TRBJ1-1; D gene ambiguous. The CDR3 runs to 14 residues. The V and J ends lost 1 base and 7 bases respectively, with 13 bases between them. Germline-derived CDR1 and CDR2 are MNHNS and SASEGT. The DNA of the CDR3 is TGTGCCAGCAGTGAAGGTCTAGAGACGGGTGAAGCTTTCTTT. Translating gives CASSEGLETGEAFF.

The chain employs TRBV4-3 and TRBJ1-2; TRBD1 matches 8 bases. V was clipped by 0 bases and J by 0 bases; unmatched bases: 3. Germline CDR1 reads LGHNA; CDR2 reads YSLEER. There are 16 residues in the CDR3. CDR3 sequence reads: CASSQDPGQANYGYTF. The CDR3 DNA is TGCGCCAGCAGCCAAGATCCGGGACAGGCTAACTATGGCTACACCTTC.

This clone came up a few times. This sequence joins TRBV6-6 and TRBJ2-2, with a tentative D call TRBD2 (6 bases). This CDR3 is 15 amino acids long. Germline loops: CDR1 MNHNY, CDR2 SVGAGI (reference sequence). Trimming shortened V by 7 bases and J by 2 bases, and 14 bases separated the two germline ends. The CDR3 region has the DNA TGTGCCAGCAACGCTCCCGGGAGAAACACCGGGGAGCTGTTTTTT. It translates to CASNAPGRNTGELFF.

The chain uses TRBV9 and TRBJ2-6; 9 positions match TRBD1. The CDR3 sequence is 17 residues long. After removal of 4 bases from V and 2 bases from J, the junction contained 7 bases not matched to a gene. The germline CDR1 and CDR2 sequences are SGDLS and YYNGEE. CDR3: CASSLTGGEAGANVLTF. DNA of the CDR3: TGTGCCAGCAGCCTTACAGGGGGCGAGGCTGGGGCCAACGTCCTGACTTTC.

The chain employs TRBV6-1 and TRBJ1-5, with D possibly being TRBD1 (5 bases). The length of the CDR3 is 17 residues. Deletions cut 2 bases from V and 0 bases from J, with 14 bases between. The germline V gene has CDR1 MNHNS and CDR2 SASEGT. DNA of the CDR3: TGTGCCAGCAGTGAATATGGCAGGGCTTATAGCAATCAGCCCCAGCATTTT. Translation gives CASSEYGRAYSNQPQHF.

This clone has more than one count but fewer than ten. This sequence joins TRBV7-8 and TRBJ1-2; 9 bases match TRBD1. The CDR3 covers 13 residues. Germline CDR1 reads SGHVS; CDR2 reads FQNEAQ. Trimming at V came to 5 bases and at J to 6 bases, leaving 4 bases not matched to a gene. CDR3 protein: CASSRDRDNGYTF. In nucleotides, the CDR3 is TGTGCCAGCAGCAGGGACAGGGACAATGGCTACACCTTC.

The chain recombines TRBV27 with TRBJ1-4; the D is unclear. Germline CDR1 MNHEY, CDR2 SMNVEV (reference sequence). This CDR3 is built from 15 residues. Trimming took 3 bases from V and 4 from J, leaving 12 bases between them. CDR3 protein: CASSFGVSLNEKLFF. The DNA for the CDR3 is TGTGCCAGCAGTTTCGGGGTCAGCCTTAATGAAAAACTGTTTTTT.

This chain links TRBV20-1 with TRBJ1-5; TRBD1 aligns across 7 bases. This CDR3 region has 10 residues. Germline lookup yields CDR1 DFQATT and CDR2 SNEGSKA (reference sequence). The CDR3, as DNA: TGCAGACTTGGGACAGCCCCTGAACATTTT. This translates into CRLGTAPEHF.

V usage is TRBV6-6 and J usage is TRBJ1-1; maybe TRBD1 (6 bases). The CDR3 loop spans 16 amino acids. CDR1 is MNHNY, CDR2 SVGAGI, per germline (reference sequence). Trimming took 2 bases from V and 1 from J, leaving 14 bases between them. The CDR3 sequence is CASSYPVTGRNTEAFF. For the CDR3, the DNA is TGTGCCAGCAGTTACCCTGTGACAGGCCGGAACACTGAAGCTTTCTTT.

The chain uses TRBV2 and TRBJ2-1, with TRBD2 identical over 7 bases. The CDR3 length is 15 residues. Germline V gene data show CDR1 as SNHLY and CDR2 as FYNNEI. With 5 bases clipped from V and 4 bases from J, the junction kept 8 bases outside the gene matches. CDR3 in DNA: TGTGCCAGCAGTACACCGCAAGCGGGGTACAATGAGCAGTTCTTC. Its translation: CASSTPQAGYNEQFF.

This chain links TRBV7-9 with TRBJ2-6, with D unclear. CDR3 length equals 15 residues. Trimming left V 2 bases short and J 0 bases short, with 5 bases between. Germline V lookup: CDR1 SEHNR, CDR2 FQNEAQ (reference sequence). The DNA for the CDR3 is TGTGCCAGCAGCTTACTACCCTCTGGGGCCAACGTCCTGACTTTC. Translation gives CASSLLPSGANVLTF.

The chain combines TRBV25-1 with TRBJ2-1, with 8 bases fitting TRBD2. V was clipped by 7 bases and J by 7 bases; unmatched bases: 9. CDR1 is MGHDK and CDR2 is SYGVNS in the germline V gene. CDR3 length: 14 residues. CDR3 DNA: TGTGCCAGCATTCCCAGCGGGAGAATGAATGAGCAGTTCTTC. It yields the protein CASIPSGRMNEQFF.

The chain uses TRBV2 and TRBJ1-2, with D tentatively TRBD1 (5 bases). Germline CDR1 and CDR2: SNHLY and FYNNEI. The V end lost 5 bases, the J end lost 2 bases, and 9 bases lay between the germline ends. The CDR3 totals 13 residues. The CDR3 DNA reads as TGTGCCAGCAGTTGGGGCCAGAACTATGGCTACACCTTC. This codes for CASSWGQNYGYTF.

The rearrangement links TRBV27 to TRBJ2-3; D possibly corresponds to TRBD2 (6 bases). Trimming took off 5 bases at V and 4 bases at J, with 19 bases between the two ends. The CDR3 covers 16 residues. CDR1 and CDR2 (germline): MNHEY, SMNVEV (reference sequence). CDR3 bases: TGTGCCAGCAGTCTCCGGAGTTGGAGGGGCCCAGATACGCAGTATTTT. Amino acid sequence: CASSLRSWRGPDTQYF.

The chain is built from TRBV6-5 and TRBJ2-3; 9 bases line up with TRBD1. CDR1 and CDR2 (germline): MNHEY, SVGAGI. CDR3 length: 14 amino acids. V dropped 5 bases and J dropped 4; count of bases not matched to a gene: 4. The CDR3: CASSRGQGPDTQYF. Here the CDR3 DNA reads TGTGCCAGCAGTCGCGGACAGGGGCCAGATACGCAGTATTTT.

The J gene is TRBJ2-5, the V gene TRBV28, with TRBD1 matching 9 bases. The V segment lost 6 bases and the J segment 4 bases; nucleotides outside the gene matches: 15. The CDR3 length is 17 residues. Germline V gene lookup returns CDR1 MDHEN and CDR2 SYDVKM. This CDR3 reads CASSQGGTGWGSETQYF. CDR3 nucleotides: TGTGCCAGCAGCCAGGGGGGGACAGGGTGGGGATCAGAGACCCAGTACTTC. The full variable domain, its missing parts supplied by reference TRBV28 and TRBJ2-5, is DVKVTQSSRYLVKRTGEKVFLECVQDMDHENMFWYRQDPGLGLRLIYFSYDVKMKEKGDIPEGYSVSREKKERFSLILESASTNQTSMYLCASSQGGTGWGSETQYFGPGTRLLVL.

The chain joins TRBV6-1 to TRBJ1-3; D might be TRBD1 (6 bases). Between the trimmed V and J ends, which lost 5 bases and 0 bases, there was a span of 11 bases. CDR1 MNHNS and CDR2 SASEGT come from the germline V gene. The CDR3 covers 15 residues. The CDR3 here is CASSWTEASGNTIYF. The CDR3 coding sequence is TGTGCCAGCAGTTGGACAGAGGCCTCTGGAAACACCATATATTTT.

The table lists this clone with a count of one. The chain employs TRBV5-4 and TRBJ1-1; TRBD1 matches at 9 bases. The CDR3 extends over 16 amino acids. Germline CDR1 SGHNT, CDR2 YYREEE (reference sequence). Trimming cost V 4 bases and J 2 bases; bases outside gene matches: 9. The CDR3 spells CASSPTPGQGNTEAFF. The CDR3 DNA sequence: TGTGCCAGCAGCCCCACCCCGGGACAGGGCAACACTGAAGCTTTCTTT.

The sample holds a few counts of this clone. The CDR3: CAIEGAQNEQFF. The CDR3 bases are TGTGCCATCGAGGGGGCGCAGAATGAGCAGTTCTTC. This chain connects TRBV10-3 to TRBJ2-1; TRBD1 matches 7 bases. Germline CDR1 reads ENHRY; CDR2 reads SYGVKD. V lost 8 bases to trimming and J lost 7 bases; unmatched junction nucleotides: 5. CDR3 length: 12 amino acids.

This clone turned up a few times. In DNA, the CDR3 is TGTGCCAGCAGCTTAGGAGGGGACTTCTCCTACGAGCAGTACTTC. This codes for CASSLGGDFSYEQYF. The V call is TRBV11-1, the J call TRBJ2-7; weak D call: TRBD2 (6 bases). CDR1 is SGHAT and CDR2 is FQDESV in the germline V gene (reference sequence). Trimming stripped 1 base from V and 0 bases from J, with 10 bases between. The CDR3 extends over 15 amino acids.

Note on this clone: One end of the junction does not line up with germline, which may come from a read error. V and J are TRBV11-2 and TRBJ2-5; maybe TRBD1 (5 bases). The CDR3 contains 12 residues. Germline CDR1 SGHAT, CDR2 FQNNGV. The CDR3 loop is CASSLGPGPPDF. The CDR3 region has the DNA TGTGCCAGCAGCTTAGGTCCAGGGCCCCCGGACTTC.

The gene calls are TRBV30 and TRBJ1-2, with no clear D. The CDR3 runs to 13 residues. Germline CDR1 and CDR2: GTSNPN and SVGIG (reference sequence). The V gene lost 2 bases and the J gene lost 6 bases, with 13 bases spanning the gap. The CDR3 protein is CAWSWFSRHGYTF. For the CDR3, the DNA is TGTGCCTGGAGTTGGTTTTCGCGCCATGGCTACACCTTC.

This clone was detected only a few times. V usage is TRBV4-3 and J usage is TRBJ1-2, with TRBD1 matching 7 bases. Germline V lookup: CDR1 LGHNA, CDR2 YSLEER. This CDR3 region has 15 residues. The junction had 13 bases not matched to a gene; V was cut back by 6 bases and J by 6 bases. CDR3 in DNA: TGCGCCAGCAGTCGAAGCGCGACAGGGATAAATGGCTACACCTTC. Translated, it gives CASSRSATGINGYTF.

A remark on this clone: One end of the junction fails to match germline, which may point to a read error. The gene calls are TRBV15 and TRBJ1-5, with TRBD1 matching 8 bases. This CDR3 region has 15 residues. Germline assignment: CDR1 LNHNV and CDR2 YYDKDF (reference sequence). The CDR3 region is CATSRAGQGKQPQHF. The DNA of the CDR3 is TGTGCCACCAGCAGAGCCGGACAGGGCAAACAGCCCCAGCATTTT.

J is TRBJ1-2 and V is TRBV7-9; 8 bases are a match to TRBD1. The germline gives CDR1 SEHNR, CDR2 FQNEAQ (reference sequence). J gave up 4 bases and V 4 bases, and 5 bases lay outside the gene matches. CDR3 length: 14 amino acids. CDR3 sequence (DNA): TGTGCCAGCAGCTGGACAGGGTGGAGCTATGGCTACACCTTC. This encodes CASSWTGWSYGYTF.

J is TRBJ1-5 and V is TRBV5-1; D is unresolved. Germline-derived CDR1 and CDR2 are SGHRS and YFSETQ. The CDR3 runs 13 residues. Trimming took 1 base from V and 2 from J, leaving 4 bases between them. The CDR3 is CASSLQGNQPQHF. The CDR3 nucleotides read TGCGCCAGCAGCTTGCAGGGCAATCAGCCCCAGCATTTT.